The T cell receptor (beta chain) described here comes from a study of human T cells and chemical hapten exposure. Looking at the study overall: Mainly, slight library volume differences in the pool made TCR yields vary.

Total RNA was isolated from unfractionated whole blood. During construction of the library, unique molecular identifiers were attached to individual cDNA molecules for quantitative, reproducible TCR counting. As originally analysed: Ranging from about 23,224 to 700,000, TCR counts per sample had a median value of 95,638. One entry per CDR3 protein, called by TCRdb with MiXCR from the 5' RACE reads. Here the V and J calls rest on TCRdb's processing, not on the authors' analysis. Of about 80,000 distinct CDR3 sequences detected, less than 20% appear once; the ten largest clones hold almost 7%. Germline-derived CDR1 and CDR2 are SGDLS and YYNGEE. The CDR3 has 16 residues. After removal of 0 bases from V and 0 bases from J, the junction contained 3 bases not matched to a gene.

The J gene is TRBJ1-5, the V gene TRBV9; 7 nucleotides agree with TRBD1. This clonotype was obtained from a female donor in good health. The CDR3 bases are TGTGCCAGCAGCGTAGAAGGGACAGATAGCAATCAGCCCCAGCATTTT. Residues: CASSVEGTDSNQPQHF.